This entry concerns a single TCR beta chain. This CDR3 comprises 12 residues. Trimming removed 7 bases from V and 1 base from J, with 7 bases in between. The germline CDR1 and CDR2 sequences are ENHRY and SYGVKD. Under the authors' procedure: Quantification of nucleated cells was approximated via reference gene primer amplification. Assay: immunoSEQ multiplex PCR; the TCRdb copy retains only in-frame clones and omits some. D and trimming come from the DNA, and the V and J calls and clone size come from that table. The sample consists of 88,000 or so clones, approximately 89% of them appearing once. This entry comes from a study of blood T cell repertoires in COVID-19. Study in general: Sites across the United States, Italy and Spain contributed samples from acute and convalescent COVID-19. Sources were T cells, B-cell-depleted T cells, or PBMCs; the material itself was cDNA or gDNA.

Sequenced sample: peripheral blood. This chain uses TRBV10-3 with TRBJ1-1; D not certain. This sequence was found in a man over 45 with acute or convalescent COVID-19. The CDR3 sequence: CAIKGENTEAFF. DNA of the CDR3: TGTGCCATCAAAGGAGAGAACACTGAAGCTTTCTTT.